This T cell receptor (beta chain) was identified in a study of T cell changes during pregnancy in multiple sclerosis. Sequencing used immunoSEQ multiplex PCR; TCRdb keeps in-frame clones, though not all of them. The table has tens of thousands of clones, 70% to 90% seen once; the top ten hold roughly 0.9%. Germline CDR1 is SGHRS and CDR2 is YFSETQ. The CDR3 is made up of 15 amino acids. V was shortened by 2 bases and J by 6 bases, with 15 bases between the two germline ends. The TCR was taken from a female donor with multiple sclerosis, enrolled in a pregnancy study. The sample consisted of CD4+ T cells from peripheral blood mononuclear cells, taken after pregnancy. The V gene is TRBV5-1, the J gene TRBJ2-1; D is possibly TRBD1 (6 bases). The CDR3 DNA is TGCGCCAGCAGCTTTGGGGACAACTACCTCAATGAGCAGTTCTTC. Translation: CASSFGDNYLNEQFF. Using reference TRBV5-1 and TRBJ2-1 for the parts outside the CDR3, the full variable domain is KAGVTQTPRYLIKTRGQQVTLSCSPISGHRSVSWYQQTPGQGLQFLFEYFSETQRNKGNFPGRFSGRQFSNSRSEMNVSTLELGDSALYLCASSFGDNYLNEQFFGPGTRLTVL.